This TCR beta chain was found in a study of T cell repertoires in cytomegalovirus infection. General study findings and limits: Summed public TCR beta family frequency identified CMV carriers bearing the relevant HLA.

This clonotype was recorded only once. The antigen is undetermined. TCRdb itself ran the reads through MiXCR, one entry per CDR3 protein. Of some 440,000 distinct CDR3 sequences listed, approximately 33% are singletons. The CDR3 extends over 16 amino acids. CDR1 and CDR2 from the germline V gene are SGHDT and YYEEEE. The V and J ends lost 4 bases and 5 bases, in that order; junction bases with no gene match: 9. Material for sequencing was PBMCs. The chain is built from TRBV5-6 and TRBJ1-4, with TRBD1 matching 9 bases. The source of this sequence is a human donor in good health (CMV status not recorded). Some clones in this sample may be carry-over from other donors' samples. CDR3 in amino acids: CASSRDRVGANEKLFF. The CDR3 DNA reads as TGTGCCAGCAGCAGGGACAGGGTTGGGGCGAATGAAAAACTGTTTTTT.